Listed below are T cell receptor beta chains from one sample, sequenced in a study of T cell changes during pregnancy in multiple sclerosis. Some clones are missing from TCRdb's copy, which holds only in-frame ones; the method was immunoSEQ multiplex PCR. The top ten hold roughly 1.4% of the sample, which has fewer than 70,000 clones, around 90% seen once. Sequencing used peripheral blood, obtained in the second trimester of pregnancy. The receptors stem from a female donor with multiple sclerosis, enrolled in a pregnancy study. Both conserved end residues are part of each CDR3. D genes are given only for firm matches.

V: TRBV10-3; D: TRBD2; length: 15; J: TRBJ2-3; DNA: TGTGCCATCAGCGGACTAGCGGGAGTACAAGATACGCAGTATTTT; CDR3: CAISGLAGVQDTQYF
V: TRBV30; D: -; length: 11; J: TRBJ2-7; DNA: TGTGCCTGGAGCCCCCTATACGAGCAGTACTTC; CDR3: CAWSPLYEQYF
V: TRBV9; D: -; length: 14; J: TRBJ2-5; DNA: TGTGCCAGCAGCGTAGCTACTACAGGGGAGACCCAGTACTTC; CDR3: CASSVATTGETQYF
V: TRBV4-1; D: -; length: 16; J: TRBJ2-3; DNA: TGCGCCAGCAGCCCCAAGACACACCCCGGCACAGATACGCAGTATTTT; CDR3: CASSPKTHPGTDTQYF
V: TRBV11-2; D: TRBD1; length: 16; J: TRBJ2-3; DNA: TGTGCCAGCAGCTTGGCCCTGACAGGGGGAGGGGATACGCAGTATTTT; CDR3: CASSLALTGGGDTQYF
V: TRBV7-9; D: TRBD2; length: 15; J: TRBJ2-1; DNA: TGTGCCAGCAGCGTAGAACTAGCGGGAGACGTTGAGCAGTTCTTC; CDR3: CASSVELAGDVEQFF
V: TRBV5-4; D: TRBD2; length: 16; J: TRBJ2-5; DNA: TGTGCCAGCAGTCGGGGGACTAGCGGGAACTCGGAGACCCAGTACTTC; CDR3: CASSRGTSGNSETQYF
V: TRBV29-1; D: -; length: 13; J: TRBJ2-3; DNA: TGCAGCGTTGAACTCGGGAGCACAGATACGCAGTATTTT; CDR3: CSVELGSTDTQYF
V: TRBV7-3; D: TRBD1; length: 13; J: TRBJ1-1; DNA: TGTGCCAGCAGCGCGACAGGGAAGGCTGAAGCTTTCTTT; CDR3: CASSATGKAEAFF
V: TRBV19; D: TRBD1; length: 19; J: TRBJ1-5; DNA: TGTGCCTCTAAGTCGGGACAGGGGGCAAGGGCTTATAGCAATCAGCCCCAGCATTTT; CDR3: CASKSGQGARAYSNQPQHF